This is a list of T cell receptor beta chains from one sample in a study of T-cell memory formation after mild COVID-19. Via MiXCR, TCRdb re-called the 5' RACE reads, giving one row per CDR3 protein. Among about 430,000 distinct CDR3 sequences listed, roughly 18% were seen once. Sequencing used PBMCs or a T cell subset sorted from them (not recorded which). These receptors were obtained from a man younger than 30 who had mild COVID-19 (a few samples of this study predate the infection). Cell type and time point are not known. Each CDR3 is given with its conserved first and last residue. Fields, in order: J gene, CDR3 length, D gene, V gene, clone size, CDR3 protein, CDR3 DNA. The D gene is left open where the match is weak. Where a row states a size, it is once, few, many or the class of an expanded clone; other rows omit it.

TRBJ1-1,14,.,TRBV3-1,few,CASSPWSANTEAFF,TGTGCCAGCAGCCCGTGGTCGGCCAACACTGAAGCTTTCTTT
TRBJ2-1,14,.,TRBV6-5,.,CASSYGDNYNEQFF,TGTGCCAGCAGTTATGGGGACAACTACAATGAGCAGTTCTTC
TRBJ2-1,15,TRBD1,TRBV24-1,few,CATSPWTGGLSEQFF,TGTGCCACCAGCCCCTGGACAGGGGGCTTGAGCGAGCAGTTCTTC
TRBJ1-5,15,.,TRBV10-3,few,CATVSDPGGYQPQHF,TGTGCCACGGTGTCGGACCCCGGCGGGTATCAGCCCCAGCATTTT
TRBJ1-5,15,TRBD1,TRBV6-2/TRBV6-3,.,CASRTGQGAVQPQHF,TGTGCCAGCAGGACGGGACAGGGGGCCGTTCAGCCCCAGCATTTT
TRBJ2-3,14,.,TRBV4-1,few,CASNQPQSTDTQYF,TGCGCCAGCAACCAACCCCAAAGCACAGATACGCAGTATTTT
TRBJ1-5,15,.,TRBV6-6,.,CASSYRDNSNQPQHF,TGTGCCAGCAGTTACAGGGACAATAGCAATCAGCCCCAGCATTTT
TRBJ2-3,15,TRBD1,TRBV28,.,CASSFQGARGDTQYF,TGTGCCAGCAGCTTTCAGGGGGCGCGTGGAGATACGCAGTATTTT
TRBJ2-3,15,.,TRBV5-1,few,CASSLDWGSTDTQYF,TGCGCCAGCAGCTTGGACTGGGGCTCCACAGATACGCAGTATTTT
TRBJ2-6,18,.,TRBV3-1,few,CASSQGEWGDPGANVLTF,TGTGCCAGCAGCCAAGGGGAGTGGGGGGACCCTGGGGCCAACGTCCTGACTTTC
TRBJ2-2,15,.,TRBV6-6,few,CASSYGGRGAGELFF,TGTGCCAGCAGTTACGGAGGACGGGGAGCCGGGGAGCTGTTTTTT
TRBJ2-7,13,.,TRBV6-1,.,CASNWGAEYEQYF,TGTGCCAGCAACTGGGGGGCAGAATACGAGCAGTACTTC
TRBJ1-3,14,.,TRBV19,few,CASSIRPGENTIYF,TGTGCCAGTAGTATACGACCGGGTGAAAACACCATATATTTT
TRBJ2-3,15,.,TRBV12-3/TRBV12-4,few,CASRGSGRSTDTQYF,TGTGCCAGCAGAGGGTCAGGCCGATCCACAGATACGCAGTATTTT
TRBJ1-1,14,.,TRBV5-1,few,CASSNRGSEAEVFF,TGCGCCAGCAGCAATAGGGGGTCGGAGGCTGAAGTTTTCTTT
TRBJ2-5,13,.,TRBV7-9,.,CASSLTGPETQYF,TGTGCCAGCAGCTTGACGGGCCCAGAGACCCAGTACTTC
TRBJ1-5,18,.,TRBV15,few,CATSSRWVQGSRDQPQHF,TGTGCCACCAGCAGCCGATGGGTCCAGGGAAGTAGGGATCAGCCCCAGCATTTT
TRBJ2-4,14,TRBD1,TRBV7-3,.,CASSLGTANGIQYF,TGTGCCAGCAGCCTAGGGACAGCCAACGGCATTCAGTACTTC
TRBJ2-7,15,TRBD2,TRBV27,few,CASSPTSGGSYEQYF,TGTGCCAGCAGTCCGACTAGCGGGGGGTCCTACGAGCAGTACTTC
TRBJ2-7,14,.,TRBV20-1,few,CSAREEQNSYEQYF,TGCAGTGCTAGAGAGGAACAGAACTCCTACGAGCAGTACTTC
TRBJ2-3,13,.,TRBV20-1,few,CSAPVGGRDTQYF,TGCAGTGCCCCTGTCGGGGGGCGGGATACGCAGTATTTT
TRBJ2-3,16,TRBD2,TRBV7-2,few,CASSHKISGGSDTQYF,TGTGCCAGCAGCCATAAAATTAGCGGGGGTTCAGATACGCAGTATTTT
TRBJ2-3,15,.,TRBV6-2/TRBV6-3,.,CASSYGGASTDTQYF,TGTGCCAGCAGTTACGGCGGTGCTAGCACAGATACGCAGTATTTT
TRBJ2-1,17,.,TRBV7-8,many,CASSPEMGSGAYNEQFF,TGTGCCAGCAGCCCTGAGATGGGTTCGGGGGCCTACAATGAGCAGTTCTTC
TRBJ1-1,15,.,TRBV15,.,CATGKEKVGNTEAFF,TGTGCCACCGGGAAAGAGAAGGTGGGGAACACTGAAGCTTTCTTT
TRBJ2-7,15,.,TRBV4-1,medium-sized,CASSLRGESSYEQYF,TGCGCCAGCAGCCTCAGGGGGGAAAGCTCCTACGAGCAGTACTTC
TRBJ1-5,14,.,TRBV3-1,.,CASSQDRIIQPQHF,TGTGCCAGCAGCCAAGATAGGATAATTCAGCCCCAGCATTTT
TRBJ1-1,13,.,TRBV6-5,many,CASSPHPNTEAFF,TGTGCCAGCAGCCCTCACCCTAACACTGAAGCTTTCTTT
TRBJ2-3,12,TRBD1,TRBV10-3,.,CAIDRGTDTQYF,TGTGCCATCGACAGGGGGACAGATACGCAGTATTTT
TRBJ1-3,13,.,TRBV5-1,.,CASGLGQGTTIYF,TGCGCCAGCGGACTGGGGCAGGGTACCACCATATATTTT
TRBJ2-4,17,TRBD2,TRBV3-1,few,CASSQVSLAGTKNIQYF,TGTGCCAGCAGCCAAGTAAGTCTAGCGGGGACCAAAAACATTCAGTACTTC
TRBJ1-1,12,TRBD1,TRBV12-3/TRBV12-4,.,CASSPGGYEAFF,TGTGCCAGCAGTCCAGGGGGCTATGAAGCTTTCTTT
TRBJ1-2,13,.,TRBV19,few,CASSLSTHYGYTF,TGTGCCAGTAGTCTCAGCACCCACTATGGCTACACCTTC
TRBJ1-1,11,.,TRBV6-5,many,CASRKRTEAFF,TGTGCCAGCAGGAAAAGAACTGAAGCTTTCTTT
TRBJ2-5,16,.,TRBV9,few,CASSAGGGLIGETQYF,TGTGCCAGCAGCGCCGGAGGGGGCTTGATCGGAGAGACCCAGTACTTC
TRBJ1-5,15,TRBD1,TRBV27,few,CASRGTGTSVQPQHF,TGTGCCAGCAGGGGGACAGGGACATCGGTCCAGCCCCAGCATTTT
TRBJ2-3,12,TRBD2,TRBV2,.,CASSGLSDTQYF,TGTGCCAGCTCGGGACTATCAGATACGCAGTATTTT
TRBJ1-5,16,.,TRBV27,few,CASSSDSRYWNQPQHF,TGTGCCAGCAGTTCCGACAGCAGATACTGGAATCAGCCCCAGCATTTT
TRBJ1-1,15,.,TRBV7-2,few,CASSLVFAGGTEAFF,TGTGCCAGCAGCTTAGTCTTCGCCGGGGGGACTGAAGCTTTCTTT
TRBJ1-2,15,.,TRBV4-3,.,CASSQDQAANYGYTF,TGCGCCAGCAGCCAAGATCAGGCGGCCAACTATGGCTACACCTTC
TRBJ2-1,14,TRBD2,TRBV6-2/TRBV6-3,few,CASITTGTREEQFF,TGTGCCAGCATCACAACGGGGACTAGGGAAGAGCAGTTCTTC
TRBJ1-2,13,.,TRBV5-6,.,CASSLPALYGYTF,TGTGCCAGCAGCTTGCCCGCCCTCTATGGCTACACCTTC
TRBJ2-7,11,.,TRBV12-3/TRBV12-4,many,CASSVTYEQYF,TGTGCCAGCAGCGTCACCTACGAGCAGTACTTC
TRBJ2-5,16,TRBD1,TRBV24-1,.,CATSETGTGRQETQYF,TGTGCCACCAGTGAGACCGGGACAGGGCGCCAAGAGACCCAGTACTTC
TRBJ2-3,14,.,TRBV29-1,.,CSVGAGAPTDTQYF,TGCAGCGTTGGTGCGGGGGCCCCCACAGATACGCAGTATTTT
TRBJ2-1,14,.,TRBV10-3,.,CAISEPQRDNEQFF,TGTGCCATCAGTGAGCCCCAAAGGGATAATGAGCAGTTCTTC
TRBJ2-7,13,.,TRBV10-3,few,CAISPNGVYEQYF,TGTGCCATCAGTCCCAACGGGGTCTACGAGCAGTACTTC
TRBJ2-4,14,.,TRBV12-3/TRBV12-4,few,CASSLSDDKDIQYF,TGTGCCAGCAGTTTATCGGACGATAAGGACATTCAGTACTTC
TRBJ1-5,14,TRBD1,TRBV7-9,.,CASSGTAYNQPQHF,TGTGCCAGCAGTGGGACAGCTTATAATCAGCCCCAGCATTTT
TRBJ2-3,16,.,TRBV6-2/TRBV6-3,.,CASSSISFPPTYTQYF,TGTGCCAGCAGTTCGATTAGTTTTCCGCCTACCTATACGCAGTATTTT
TRBJ2-6,15,TRBD1,TRBV4-3,.,CASSQDDRGANVLTF,TGCGCCAGCAGCCAAGACGACAGGGGAGCCAACGTCCTGACTTTC
TRBJ2-1,15,.,TRBV12-3/TRBV12-4,few,CASSSRMGQYNEQFF,TGTGCCAGCAGTTCACGCATGGGGCAGTACAATGAGCAGTTCTTC
TRBJ1-1,12,.,TRBV30,few,CAWSRGWTEAFF,TGTGCCTGGAGCCGGGGGTGGACTGAAGCTTTCTTT